The clone carrying this T cell receptor (beta chain) was detected ten times or more. Its antigen is still unknown. This specimen belongs to a study of T-cell memory formation after mild COVID-19. Study background: The study found TCR clusters largely donor specific. Study outcomes and limitations: A subset of responding clones appeared in pre-infection memory, suggesting cross-reactive memory joined. Clones that shrank (day 15 to 85) were balanced CD4/CD8, whereas later expanders leaned CD4+.

The CDR3 is made up of 14 amino acids. Germline CDR1 reads SQVTM; CDR2 reads ANQGSEA. Between the trimmed V and J ends, which lost 4 bases and 8 bases, there was a span of 17 bases. From the 5' RACE reads, TCRdb called clonotypes with MiXCR, one entry per CDR3 protein. The sample lists roughly 220,000 distinct CDR3 sequences; more than 8% were seen once. The clonotype was recovered from a man aged 18 to 30 who had mild COVID-19 (a few samples of this study predate the infection). Cell type and time point are not known. The specimen sequenced was PBMCs or a T cell subset sorted from them (not recorded which). The chain has TRBV29-1 and TRBJ1-4, with a tentative D call TRBD1 (6 bases). For the CDR3, the DNA is TGCAGCGTTGCATCGGACAGAGGTGGAGAAAAACTGTTTTTT. Protein product: CSVASDRGGEKLFF.